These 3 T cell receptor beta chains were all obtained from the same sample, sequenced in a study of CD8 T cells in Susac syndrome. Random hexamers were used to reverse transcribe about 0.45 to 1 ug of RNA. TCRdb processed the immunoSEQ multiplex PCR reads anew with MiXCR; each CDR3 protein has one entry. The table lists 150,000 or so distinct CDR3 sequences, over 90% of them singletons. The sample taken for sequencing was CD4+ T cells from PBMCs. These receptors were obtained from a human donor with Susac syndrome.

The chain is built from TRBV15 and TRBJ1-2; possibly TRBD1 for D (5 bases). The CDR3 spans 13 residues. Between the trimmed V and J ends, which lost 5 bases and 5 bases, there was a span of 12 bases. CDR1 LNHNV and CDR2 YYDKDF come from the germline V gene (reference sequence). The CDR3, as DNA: TGTGCCACCAGCCTCCGGGACTTTTATGGCTACACCTTC. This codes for CATSLRDFYGYTF. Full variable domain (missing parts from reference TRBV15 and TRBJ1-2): DAMVIQNPRYQVTQFGKPVTLSCSQTLNHNVMYWYQQKSSQAPKLLFHYYDKDFNNEADTPDNFQSRRPNTSFCFLDIRSPGLGDTAMYLCATSLRDFYGYTFGSGTRLTVV.

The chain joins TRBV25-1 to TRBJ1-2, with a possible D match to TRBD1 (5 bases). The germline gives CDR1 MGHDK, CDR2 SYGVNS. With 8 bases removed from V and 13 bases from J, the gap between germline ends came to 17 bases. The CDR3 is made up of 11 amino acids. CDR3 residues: CASGDVGTLTF. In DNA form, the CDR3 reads TGTGCCAGCGGGGACGTTGGGACCCTCACCTTC.

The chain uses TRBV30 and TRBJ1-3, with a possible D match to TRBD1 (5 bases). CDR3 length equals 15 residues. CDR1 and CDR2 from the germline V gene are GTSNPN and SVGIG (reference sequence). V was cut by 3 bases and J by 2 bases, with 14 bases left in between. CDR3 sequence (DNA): TGTGCCTGGAGCCTACCCGGGGCCACTGGAAACACCATATATTTT. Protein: CAWSLPGATGNTIYF.